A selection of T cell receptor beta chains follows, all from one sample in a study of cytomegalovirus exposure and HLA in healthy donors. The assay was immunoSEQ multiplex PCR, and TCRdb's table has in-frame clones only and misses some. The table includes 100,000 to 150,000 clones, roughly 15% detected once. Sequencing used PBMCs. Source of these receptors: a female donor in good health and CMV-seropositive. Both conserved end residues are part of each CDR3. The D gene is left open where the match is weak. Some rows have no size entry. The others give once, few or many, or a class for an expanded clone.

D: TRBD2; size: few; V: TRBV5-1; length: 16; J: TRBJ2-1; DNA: TGCGCCAGCAGCTTGACTAGCGGGGGGGCCTACAATGAGCAGTTCTTC; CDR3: CASSLTSGGAYNEQFF
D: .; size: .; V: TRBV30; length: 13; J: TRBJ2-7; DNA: TGTGCCTGGAGTGTAAACACCTTCTACGAGCAGTACTTC; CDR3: CAWSVNTFYEQYF
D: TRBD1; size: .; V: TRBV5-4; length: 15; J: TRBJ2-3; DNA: TGTGCCAGCAGCTTAGGACAGGGGACGTCAGATACGCAGTATTTT; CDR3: CASSLGQGTSDTQYF
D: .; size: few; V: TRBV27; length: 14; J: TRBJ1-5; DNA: TGTGCCAGCAGCGGGATCCAGGGGAATCAGCCCCAGCATTTT; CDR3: CASSGIQGNQPQHF
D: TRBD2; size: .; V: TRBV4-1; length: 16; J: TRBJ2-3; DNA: TGCGCCAGCAGCCAAAAGGGACTAGCGGGCACAGATACGCAGTATTTT; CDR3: CASSQKGLAGTDTQYF
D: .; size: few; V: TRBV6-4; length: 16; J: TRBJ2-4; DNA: TGTGCCAGCAGTGAAGAAGCGGACAGACCCAAAAACATTCAGTACTTC; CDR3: CASSEEADRPKNIQYF
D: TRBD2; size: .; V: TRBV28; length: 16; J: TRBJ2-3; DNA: TGTGCCAGCAGTTTCGGGACTAGCAGACTCACAGATACGCAGTATTTT; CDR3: CASSFGTSRLTDTQYF
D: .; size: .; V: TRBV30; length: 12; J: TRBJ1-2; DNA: TGTGCCTGGAGTGTGTCCTACTATGGCTACACCTTC; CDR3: CAWSVSYYGYTF
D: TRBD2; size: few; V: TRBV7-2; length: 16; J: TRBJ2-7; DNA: TGTGCCAGCAGCTTAGGGGCGGCGGGAGAAACCTACGAGCAGTACTTC; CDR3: CASSLGAAGETYEQYF
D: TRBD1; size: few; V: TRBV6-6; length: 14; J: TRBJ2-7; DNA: TGTGCCAGCAGTTACTCGGACAGGGGCTACGAGCAGTACTTC; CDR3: CASSYSDRGYEQYF
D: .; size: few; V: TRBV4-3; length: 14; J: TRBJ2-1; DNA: TGCGCCAGCAGCCAAGGTGGGCTGAGCAATGAGCAGTTCTTC; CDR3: CASSQGGLSNEQFF
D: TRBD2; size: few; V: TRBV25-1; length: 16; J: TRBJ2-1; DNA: TGTGCCAGCAGTTCGACTAGCGGAAATTACTACAATGAGCAGTTCTTC; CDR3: CASSSTSGNYYNEQFF
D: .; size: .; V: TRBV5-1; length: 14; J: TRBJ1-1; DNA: TGCGCCAGCAGCTTACAGACTACGAACACTGAAGCTTTCTTT; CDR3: CASSLQTTNTEAFF
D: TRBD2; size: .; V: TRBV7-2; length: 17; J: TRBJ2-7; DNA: TGTGCCAGCAGCTTAGATCGGTTTGTAGCGGGAGCGTTGGAGCAGTACTTC; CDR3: CASSLDRFVAGALEQYF
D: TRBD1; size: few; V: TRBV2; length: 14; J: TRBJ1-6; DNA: TGTGCCAGCGGCTGGGACAGATATAATTCACCCCTCCACTTT; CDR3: CASGWDRYNSPLHF
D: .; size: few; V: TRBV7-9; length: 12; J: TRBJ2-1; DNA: TGTGCCAGCAGCTTCCCGGTGAATGAGCAGTTCTTC; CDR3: CASSFPVNEQFF
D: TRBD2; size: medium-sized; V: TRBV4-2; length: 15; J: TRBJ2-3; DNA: TGTGCCAGCAGCCAAGCGGGGGGGCCAACAGATACGCAGTATTTT; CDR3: CASSQAGGPTDTQYF
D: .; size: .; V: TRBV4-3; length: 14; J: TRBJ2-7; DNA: TGCGCCAGCAGCCAAGAGTGGGGCACCTACGAGCAGTACTTC; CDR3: CASSQEWGTYEQYF
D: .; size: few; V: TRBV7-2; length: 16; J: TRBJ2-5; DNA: TGTGCCAGCAGCTTATCTCGGTCAACCACCGAAGAGACCCAGTACTTC; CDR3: CASSLSRSTTEETQYF
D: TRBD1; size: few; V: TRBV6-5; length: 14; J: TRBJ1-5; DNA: TGTGCCAGCAGTCACAGGGGGCTCTATCAGCCCCAGCATTTT; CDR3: CASSHRGLYQPQHF
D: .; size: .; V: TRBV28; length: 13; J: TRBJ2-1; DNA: TGTGCCAGCAGTTTTGGGGGCCCCAATGAGCAGTTCTTC; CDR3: CASSFGGPNEQFF
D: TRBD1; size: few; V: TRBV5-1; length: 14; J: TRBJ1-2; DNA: TGCGCCAGCAGCTGGGACAGAGCTAACTATGGCTACACCTTC; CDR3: CASSWDRANYGYTF
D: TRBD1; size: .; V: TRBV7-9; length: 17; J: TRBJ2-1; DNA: TGTGCCAGCAGCTTAGTTGGACAGGGTAACGCCTACAATGAGCAGTTCTTC; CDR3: CASSLVGQGNAYNEQFF
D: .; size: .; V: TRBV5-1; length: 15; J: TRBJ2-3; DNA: TGCGCCAGCAGCGTGGGGGGCCTGAGCACAGATACGCAGTATTTT; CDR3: CASSVGGLSTDTQYF
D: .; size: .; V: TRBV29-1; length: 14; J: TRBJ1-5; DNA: TGCAGCGTCGGAGGGTGGGGGGGCAATCAGCCCCAGCATTTT; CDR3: CSVGGWGGNQPQHF
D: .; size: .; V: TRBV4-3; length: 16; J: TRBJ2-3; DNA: TGCGCCAGCAGCCAAGATCGGGGCGGGGGCTCAGATACGCAGTATTTT; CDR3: CASSQDRGGGSDTQYF
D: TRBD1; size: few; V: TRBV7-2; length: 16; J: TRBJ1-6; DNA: TGTGCCAGCAGCTTAGAGGACAGGGGGTATAATTCACCCCTCCACTTT; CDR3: CASSLEDRGYNSPLHF
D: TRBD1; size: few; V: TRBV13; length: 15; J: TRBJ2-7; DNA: TGTGCCAGCAGCTTAGGGGGACAGGGGAGGAACGAGCAGTACTTC; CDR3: CASSLGGQGRNEQYF
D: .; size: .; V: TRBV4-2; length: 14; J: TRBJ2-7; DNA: TGTGCCAGCAGCCATATTGGACAGTTCTACGAGCAGTACTTC; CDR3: CASSHIGQFYEQYF
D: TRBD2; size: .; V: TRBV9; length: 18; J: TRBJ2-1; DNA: TGTGCCAGCAGCGGACAGGGCGGGGGGGAAGGGTCCTACAATGAGCAGTTCTTC; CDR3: CASSGQGGGEGSYNEQFF
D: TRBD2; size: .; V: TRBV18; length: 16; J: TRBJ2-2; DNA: TGTGCCAGCTCACCAGTCACTAGCGGAAACACCGGGGAGCTGTTTTTT; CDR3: CASSPVTSGNTGELFF
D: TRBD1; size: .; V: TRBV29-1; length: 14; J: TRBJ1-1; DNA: TGCAGCGTTCCTGTCTTCAGGGGGCTATCTGAAGCTTTCTTT; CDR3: CSVPVFRGLSEAFF
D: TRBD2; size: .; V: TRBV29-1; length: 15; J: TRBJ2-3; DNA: TGCAGCGTTGATCGGCTAGCGGGAGGGCGGGGTACGCAGTATTTT; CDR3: CSVDRLAGGRGTQYF
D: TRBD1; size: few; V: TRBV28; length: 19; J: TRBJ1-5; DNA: TGTGCCAGCAGTTTGGTTAGGACAGGGGGCCTTGGGGTCAATCAGCCCCAGCATTTT; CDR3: CASSLVRTGGLGVNQPQHF
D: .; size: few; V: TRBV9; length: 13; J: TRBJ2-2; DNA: TGTGCCAGCAGCGTAGCCCGTGCCGGGGAGCTGTTTTTT; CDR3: CASSVARAGELFF
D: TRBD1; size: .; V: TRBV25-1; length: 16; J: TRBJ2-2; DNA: TGTGCCAGCAGTGGCGCCGGACAGGGGGCCACCGGGGAGCTGTTTTTT; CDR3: CASSGAGQGATGELFF
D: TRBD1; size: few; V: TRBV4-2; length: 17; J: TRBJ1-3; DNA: TGTGCCAGCAGCCAGACCGGGACAGCGAGCTCTGGAAACACCATATATTTT; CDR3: CASSQTGTASSGNTIYF
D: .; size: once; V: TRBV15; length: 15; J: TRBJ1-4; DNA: TGTGCCACCAGCAGAGTGACTCTTTTTAATGAAAAACTGTTTTTT; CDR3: CATSRVTLFNEKLFF
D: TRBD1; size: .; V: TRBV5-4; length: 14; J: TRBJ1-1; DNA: TGTGCCAGCAGCTTCGGACAGGGGGGCACTGAAGCTTTCTTT; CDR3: CASSFGQGGTEAFF
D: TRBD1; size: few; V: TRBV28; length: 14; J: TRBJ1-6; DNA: TGTGCCAGCTCCGACACAGGGGTCGGATCACCCCTCCACTTT; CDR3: CASSDTGVGSPLHF
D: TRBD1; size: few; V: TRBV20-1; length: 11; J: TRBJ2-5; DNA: TGCAGTGCTAGAGGGGGGACAGAGAACTACTTC; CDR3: CSARGGTENYF
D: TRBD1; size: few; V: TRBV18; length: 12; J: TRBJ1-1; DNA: TGTGCCAGCTCACCCGGGACAGATGAAGCTTTCTTT; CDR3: CASSPGTDEAFF
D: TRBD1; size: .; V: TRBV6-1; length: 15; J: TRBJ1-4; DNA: TGTGCCAGCAGTGCCCGGGACAGGGGGCCTGAAAAACTGTTTTTT; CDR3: CASSARDRGPEKLFF
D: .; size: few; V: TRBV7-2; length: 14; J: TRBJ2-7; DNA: TGTGCCAGCAGCTTGATAGCGGACACCTACGAGCAGTACTTC; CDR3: CASSLIADTYEQYF
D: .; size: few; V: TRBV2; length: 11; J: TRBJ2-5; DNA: TGTGCCAGCAGTGTACTAGAGACCCAGTACTTC; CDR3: CASSVLETQYF
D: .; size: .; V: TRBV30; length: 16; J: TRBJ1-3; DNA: TGTGCCTGGAGCATTGAAGATTACGGCTCTGGAAACACCATATATTTT; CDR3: CAWSIEDYGSGNTIYF
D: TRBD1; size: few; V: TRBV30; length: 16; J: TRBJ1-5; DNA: TGTGCCTGGAGATTTCCAGGGGGCAATAGCAATCAGCCCCAGCATTTT; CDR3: CAWRFPGGNSNQPQHF
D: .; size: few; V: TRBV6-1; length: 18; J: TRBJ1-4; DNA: TGTGCCAGCAGTGAAAAGGGGAACTGGCTTTCAACTAATGAAAAACTGTTTTTT; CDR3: CASSEKGNWLSTNEKLFF
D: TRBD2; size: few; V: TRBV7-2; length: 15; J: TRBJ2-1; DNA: TGTGCCAGCAGCTTCGGCGGGAGCTCCTACAATGAGCAGTTCTTC; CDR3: CASSFGGSSYNEQFF
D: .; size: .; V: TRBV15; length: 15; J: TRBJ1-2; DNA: TGTGCCACCAGCAGAGATTTGGCAGGCAACTATGGCTACACCTTC; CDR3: CATSRDLAGNYGYTF
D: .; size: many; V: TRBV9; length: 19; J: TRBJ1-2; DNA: TGTGCCAGCAGCGCCTATTGGGGAGCTCCATCTCCGGGAGGGAATGGCTACACCTTC; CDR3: CASSAYWGAPSPGGNGYTF
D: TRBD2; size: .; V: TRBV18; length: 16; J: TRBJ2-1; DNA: TGTGCCAGCTCACCACCGGGCGGGACTAGCTTCAATGAGCAGTTCTTC; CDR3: CASSPPGGTSFNEQFF
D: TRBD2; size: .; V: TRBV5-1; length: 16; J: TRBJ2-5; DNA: TGCGCCAGCAGCTTGTCCCTAGCGGGGGAACAAGAGACCCAGTACTTC; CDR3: CASSLSLAGEQETQYF
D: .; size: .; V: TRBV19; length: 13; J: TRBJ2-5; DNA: TGTGCCAGTAGGCTCCCCGGGGTAGAGACCCAGTACTTC; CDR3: CASRLPGVETQYF
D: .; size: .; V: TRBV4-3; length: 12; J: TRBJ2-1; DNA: TGCGCCAGCAGCCAAGTTAGTGATGAGCAGTTCTTC; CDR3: CASSQVSDEQFF
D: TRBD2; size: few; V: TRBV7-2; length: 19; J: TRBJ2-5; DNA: TGTGCCAGCAGCTCACTGTCGGGACTAGCGGGAGGGAGGTGGGAGACCCAGTACTTC; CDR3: CASSSLSGLAGGRWETQYF
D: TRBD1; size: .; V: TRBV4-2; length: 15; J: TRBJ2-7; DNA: TGTGCCAGCAGCCTCAATCCGGGACAGCCTTACGAGCAGTACTTC; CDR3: CASSLNPGQPYEQYF
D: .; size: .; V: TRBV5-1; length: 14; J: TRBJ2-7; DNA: TGCGCCAGCAGCTTGGCGGGGAGCTCCTACGAGCAGTACTTC; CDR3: CASSLAGSSYEQYF
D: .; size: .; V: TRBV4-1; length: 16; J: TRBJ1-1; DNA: TGCGCCAGCAGCCAAGAAGGGAGGGGCGGGAACACTGAAGCTTTCTTT; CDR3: CASSQEGRGGNTEAFF